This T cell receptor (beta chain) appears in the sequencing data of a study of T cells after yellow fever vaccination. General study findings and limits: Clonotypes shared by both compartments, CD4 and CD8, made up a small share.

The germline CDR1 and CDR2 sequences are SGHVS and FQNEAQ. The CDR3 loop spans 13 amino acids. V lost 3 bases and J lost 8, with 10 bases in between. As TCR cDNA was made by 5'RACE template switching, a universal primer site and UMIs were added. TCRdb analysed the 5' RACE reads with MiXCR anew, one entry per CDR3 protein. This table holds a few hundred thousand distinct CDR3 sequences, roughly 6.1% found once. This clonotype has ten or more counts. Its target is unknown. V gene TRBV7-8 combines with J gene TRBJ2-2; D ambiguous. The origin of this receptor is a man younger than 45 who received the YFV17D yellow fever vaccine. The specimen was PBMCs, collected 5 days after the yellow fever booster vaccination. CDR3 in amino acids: CASSFTPRGELFF. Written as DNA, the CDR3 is TGTGCCAGCAGCTTTACCCCAAGGGGGGAGCTGTTTTTT.